Each of the 18 T cell receptor beta chains below was sequenced from the same sample in a study of early T cells in non-severe SARS-CoV-2 infection. TCRdb re-analysed the 5' RACE reads in MiXCR, keeping a single row per CDR3 protein. The sample has tens of thousands of distinct CDR3 sequences; under 7.5% are singletons. The material sequenced was whole blood, taken at baseline. The source of these receptors is an adult who was a healthcare worker with PCR-confirmed SARS-CoV-2 infection or an uninfected control (not recorded which).

This clonotype was observed many times. The chain couples TRBV7-2 to TRBJ2-1; 7 bases align to TRBD1. The length of the CDR3 is 16 residues. The V gene's germline CDR1 is SGHTA and CDR2 FQGNSA. Unmatched junction bases numbered 7, after V lost 5 bases and J lost 0 bases. The CDR3 loop is CASSARQGGSYNEQFF. For the CDR3, the DNA is TGTGCCAGCAGCGCTCGACAGGGTGGCTCCTACAATGAGCAGTTCTTC.

The table lists this clonotype with a few counts. V and J are TRBV7-9 and TRBJ1-5; tentative D call: TRBD1 (6 bases). This CDR3 contains 17 residues. V dropped 1 base and J dropped 0 bases, with 13 bases sitting between them. CDR1 and CDR2 (germline): SEHNR, FQNEAQ (reference sequence). In DNA form, the CDR3 reads TGTGCCAGCAGCTTAGTGGGAAACAGGGATAGCAATCAGCCCCAGCATTTT. Its translation is CASSLVGNRDSNQPQHF.

This clonotype was detected many times. The gene calls are TRBV7-2 and TRBJ2-3, with 7 nucleotides matching TRBD2. CDR3 length equals 16 residues. Germline V lookup: CDR1 SGHTA, CDR2 FQGNSA. V lost 2 bases and J lost 3; bases outside the gene matches: 8. The CDR3 is CASSLRTGGRTDTQYF. The CDR3 DNA is TGTGCCAGCAGCTTACGGACGGGGGGTCGGACAGATACGCAGTATTTT.

This clonotype has a count of ten or more. The chain combines TRBV20-1 with TRBJ1-1; D uncertain. Trimming cost V 3 bases and J 4 bases, with 9 bases left between them. This CDR3 has 12 residues. Germline V gene sequence: CDR1 DFQATT, CDR2 SNEGSKA (reference sequence). The CDR3 nucleotides read TGCAGTGCTAGGGGGTTAGGCACTGAAGCTTTCTTT. It is translated as CSARGLGTEAFF.

This clonotype appeared many times. The chain links TRBV7-3 to TRBJ2-1, with D possibly matching TRBD2 (6 bases). The V gene's germline CDR1 is SGHTA and CDR2 FQGTGA. This CDR3 comprises 13 residues. Between the trimmed V and J ends, which lost 6 bases and 11 bases, there was a span of 17 bases. The chain's CDR3 is CASSPGGDYKQFF. The DNA of the CDR3 is TGTGCCAGCAGTCCCGGGGGAGACTATAAGCAGTTCTTC.

This clonotype turned up a few times. This sequence joins TRBV28 and TRBJ2-7; 8 bases align to TRBD2. The CDR3 is 16 residues long. Germline V gene lookup returns CDR1 MDHEN and CDR2 SYDVKM. Unmatched junction bases numbered 12, after V lost 5 bases and J lost 3 bases. The CDR3 DNA reads as TGTGCCAGCAGTCCCACTCCCCGGGGGGGGTACTACGAGCAGTACTTC. Translation gives CASSPTPRGGYYEQYF.

The sample holds a few counts of this clonotype. The chain links TRBV7-8 to TRBJ1-5, with TRBD1 matching over 7 bases. Unmatched junction bases numbered 10, after V lost 2 bases and J lost 0 bases. Germline values: CDR1 SGHVS, CDR2 FQNEAQ. CDR3 size: 18 residues. The CDR3, as DNA: TGTGCCAGCAGCTTAAGTCCCGGGACAGTCTATAGCAATCAGCCCCAGCATTTT. As protein: CASSLSPGTVYSNQPQHF.

This clonotype showed up just a few times. V is TRBV18 and J is TRBJ1-4, with TRBD1 identical over 8 bases. The V and J ends lost 4 bases and 0 bases, in that order; junction bases with no gene match: 25. CDR3 length equals 23 residues. Germline V gives CDR1 KGHSH, CDR2 LQKENI. This CDR3 reads CASSRPRLFGTGAGVATNEKLFF. The CDR3 nucleotides read TGTGCCAGCTCACGTCCCCGTTTGTTCGGGACAGGAGCCGGAGTTGCAACTAATGAAAAACTGTTTTTT. Together with reference TRBV18 and TRBJ1-4, the CDR3 gives the full variable domain: NAGVMQNPRHLVRRRGQEARLRCSPMKGHSHVYWYRQLPEEGLKFMVYLQKENIIDESGMPKERFSAEFPKEGPSILRIQQVVRGDSAAYFCASSRPRLFGTGAGVATNEKLFFGSGTQLSVL.

This clonotype was observed at least ten times. The V and J genes are TRBV4-2 and TRBJ1-5; D unresolved. CDR1 is LGHNA and CDR2 is YNFKEQ in the germline V gene. The CDR3 consists of 13 residues. V was cut by 0 bases and J by 6 bases, with 6 bases left in between. The CDR3 region has the DNA TGTGCCAGCAGCCAAGATCCGTCTCAGCCCCAGCATTTT. Protein product: CASSQDPSQPQHF.

The chain combines TRBV12-3 or TRBV12-4 with TRBJ2-4; tentatively, D is TRBD1 (6 bases). The CDR3 length is 11 residues. Trimming took off 6 bases at V and 8 bases at J, with 8 bases between the two ends. The CDR3 DNA sequence: TGTGCCAGCAGAAGACAGGACATTCAGTACTTC. Its protein is CASRRQDIQYF.

There are many counts of this clonotype. The chain couples TRBV6-2 or TRBV6-3 to TRBJ2-6; 8 nucleotides match TRBD1. J gave up 2 bases and V 4 bases, and 4 bases lay outside the gene matches. CDR3 length: 16 residues. Germline lookup yields CDR1 MNHEY and CDR2 SVGEGT. CDR3 sequence: CASSSTDRAGANVLTF. CDR3 DNA sequence: TGTGCCAGCAGTTCTACGGACAGGGCTGGGGCCAACGTCCTGACTTTC.

This clonotype was picked up many times. The chain carries TRBV6-5 and TRBJ1-1; perhaps TRBD1 as D (5 bases). Trimming cost V 3 bases and J 2 bases, with 13 bases left between them. The CDR3 is 15 amino acids. CDR1 is MNHEY and CDR2 is SVGAGI in the germline V gene. CDR3 loop: CASSYDRGANTEAFF. CDR3 DNA sequence: TGTGCCAGCAGTTATGACCGTGGGGCAAACACTGAAGCTTTCTTT.

The chain is built from TRBV7-9 and TRBJ2-2, with a weak D call TRBD1 (5 bases). This CDR3 is built from 15 residues. Germline CDR1 SEHNR, CDR2 FQNEAQ (reference sequence). With 8 bases removed from V and 6 bases from J, the gap between germline ends came to 19 bases. The CDR3: CASLSRADFPGELFF. The CDR3 coding sequence is TGTGCCAGCCTAAGCAGGGCGGATTTCCCCGGGGAGCTGTTTTTT.

The table lists this clonotype with many counts. This chain links TRBV7-9 with TRBJ2-7; D gene uncertain. V dropped 2 bases and J dropped 4 bases, with 3 bases sitting between them. The V gene's germline CDR1 is SEHNR and CDR2 FQNEAQ (reference sequence). The CDR3 length is 11 residues. CDR3 protein: CASSLIYEQYF. The DNA for the CDR3 is TGTGCCAGCAGCTTAATTTACGAGCAGTACTTC.

This clonotype has at least ten counts. This chain uses TRBV7-8 with TRBJ2-2, with 8 positions matching TRBD2. Unmatched junction bases numbered 1, after V lost 6 bases and J lost 1 base. Germline values: CDR1 SGHVS, CDR2 FQNEAQ. The CDR3 length is 14 residues. CDR3 DNA sequence: TGTGCCAGCAGACTAGCGGTGAACACCGGGGAGCTGTTTTTT. Amino acids: CASRLAVNTGELFF.

This clonotype was detected ten times or more. The V and J genes are TRBV28 and TRBJ2-7, with D tentatively TRBD1 (5 bases). V dropped 5 bases and J dropped 1 base, with 12 bases sitting between them. CDR3 length: 14 amino acids. The germline V gene has CDR1 MDHEN and CDR2 SYDVKM. DNA for the CDR3: TGTGCCAGCAGTCGAAAATCAGGGTCCTACGAGCAGTACTTC. This sequence encodes CASSRKSGSYEQYF.

This clonotype was observed a few times. The V gene is TRBV12-3 or TRBV12-4, the J gene TRBJ1-1; D might be TRBD1 (5 bases). This CDR3 contains 15 residues. Trimming pared 4 bases from V and 3 bases from J, leaving 15 bases between. CDR3 coding DNA: TGTGCCAGCAGTTATCGCCCGGAGGGGCACACTGAAGCTTTCTTT. Translated, it gives CASSYRPEGHTEAFF.

This clonotype was detected many times. The rearrangement uses TRBV18 and TRBJ2-7, with TRBD2 as a possible D gene (7 bases). V was shortened by 0 bases and J by 3 bases, with 15 bases between the two germline ends. Germline loops: CDR1 KGHSH, CDR2 LQKENI. The CDR3 totals 16 residues. The CDR3 loop is CASSPPGGDTNYEQYF. Here the CDR3 DNA reads TGTGCCAGCTCACCACCGGGGGGGGACACAAACTACGAGCAGTACTTC.